A single sample is the source of the 31 T cell receptor beta chains below, sequenced in a study of CD8 T cells in Susac syndrome. Random hexamers were used to reverse transcribe an amount of about 0.5 to 1 ug RNA. TCRdb recomputed calls from the immunoSEQ multiplex PCR reads with MiXCR, one row per CDR3 protein. The sample lists over 300,000 distinct CDR3 sequences; 92% were seen once. Sequencing was performed on CD4+ T cells from PBMCs. The origin of the receptors is a human donor with multiple sclerosis.

Concerning this clonotype itself: The germline gene is not matched at one end of the junction; a read error may be the cause. Written as DNA, the CDR3 is TGTGCCACCAGCAGCAGTAGACTGAACACTGAAGTTTTCTTT. It encodes CATSSSRLNTEVFF. This sequence joins TRBV15 and TRBJ1-1, with D hard to call. The CDR3 is 14 amino acids. The germline V gene encodes CDR1 LNHNV and CDR2 YYDKDF (reference sequence).

V and J are TRBV6-5 and TRBJ2-5; possibly TRBD2 for D (6 bases). CDR1 MNHEY and CDR2 SVGAGI come from the germline V gene. The CDR3 is made up of 14 amino acids. Trimming shortened V by 2 bases and J by 5 bases, and 12 bases separated the two germline ends. CDR3 bases: TGTGCCAGCAGTTACGGGGGGACCGCTGAGACCCAGTACTTC. This codes for CASSYGGTAETQYF.

The chain employs TRBV19 and TRBJ2-7; 10 nucleotides align to TRBD1. The length of the CDR3 is 15 residues. The germline V gene encodes CDR1 LNHDA and CDR2 SQIVND (reference sequence). V shed 3 bases, J shed 4 bases, and the junction held 6 bases outside the gene matches. CDR3 region: CASSMSRDRGYEQYF. CDR3 nucleotides: TGTGCCAGTAGTATGTCGAGGGACAGGGGTTACGAGCAGTACTTC. The variable domain in full, with the rest retrieved from reference TRBV19 and TRBJ2-7, is DGGITQSPKYLFRKEGQNVTLSCEQNLNHDAMYWYRQDPGQGLRLIYYSQIVNDFQKGDIAEGYSVSREKKESFPLTVTSAQKNPTAFYLCASSMSRDRGYEQYFGPGTRLTVT.

The J gene is TRBJ2-1, the V gene TRBV4-1; D may be TRBD2 (5 bases). V shed 2 bases and J shed 9 bases, with 14 bases lying between them. There are 14 residues in the CDR3. Germline values: CDR1 MGHRA, CDR2 YSYEKL. In DNA form, the CDR3 reads TGCGCCAGCAGCCAAACCCGTAGCCGGGGTGAGCAGTTCTTC. Translating it yields CASSQTRSRGEQFF.

A single count supports this clonotype. Mismatch with germline at one junction end may stem from a read error. This chain joins TRBV30 and TRBJ1-2; TRBD1 matches 7 bases. Per germline, CDR1 GTSNPN and CDR2 SVGIG (reference sequence). The CDR3 loop spans 13 amino acids. The CDR3 loop is CAWSRDSNYGHTF. The CDR3 bases are TGTGCCTGGAGTCGGGACAGTAACTATGGCCACACCTTC. Supplemented by reference TRBV30 and TRBJ1-2, the full variable domain reads SQTIHQWPATLVQPVGSPLSLECTVEGTSNPNLYWYRQAAGRGLQLLFYSVGIGQISSEVPQNLSASRPQDRQFILSSKKLLLSDSGFYLCAWSRDSNYGHTFGSGTRLTVV.

V and J are TRBV28 and TRBJ1-1; a possible D gene is TRBD1 (6 bases). Looked up from germline, CDR1 is MDHEN and CDR2 is SYDVKM. V dropped 8 bases and J dropped 8 bases, with 15 bases sitting between them. The CDR3 length is 12 residues. Here the CDR3 reads CASLPGGREAFF. DNA for the CDR3: TGTGCCAGCCTTCCTGGGGGGCGCGAAGCTTTCTTT.

The V call is TRBV9, the J call TRBJ2-1; D is unresolved. This CDR3 contains 15 residues. The germline V gene encodes CDR1 SGDLS and CDR2 YYNGEE. Trimming took 2 bases from V and 3 from J, leaving 12 bases between them. The CDR3: CASSVGPEHYNEQFF. Here the CDR3 DNA reads TGTGCCAGCAGCGTCGGTCCGGAACACTACAATGAGCAGTTCTTC.

The chain joins TRBV19 to TRBJ1-5, with a possible D match to TRBD1 (5 bases). The CDR3 has 15 amino acids. The germline V and J ends were trimmed by 7 bases and 4 bases, with 17 bases remaining between them. CDR1 and CDR2 (germline): LNHDA, SQIVND (reference sequence). The CDR3 DNA sequence: TGTGCCAGTACTCCCACTCGGGACCGGAATCAGCCCCAGCATTTT. Amino acid sequence: CASTPTRDRNQPQHF. Using reference TRBV19 and TRBJ1-5 for the parts outside the CDR3, the full variable domain is DGGITQSPKYLFRKEGQNVTLSCEQNLNHDAMYWYRQDPGQGLRLIYYSQIVNDFQKGDIAEGYSVSREKKESFPLTVTSAQKNPTAFYLCASTPTRDRNQPQHFGDGTRLSIL.

In nucleotides, the CDR3 is TGTGCCAGCAGCCCTAGGGGAGGCGAGCAGTACTTC. Its protein product is CASSPRGGEQYF. The chain links TRBV5-4 to TRBJ2-7, with D perhaps matching TRBD2 (6 bases). V lost 4 bases and J lost 6, with 11 bases in between. Germline CDR1 is SGHNT and CDR2 is YYREEE (reference sequence). The CDR3 totals 12 residues.

V usage is TRBV6-5 and J usage is TRBJ2-3, with TRBD2 matching 7 bases. CDR1 is MNHEY and CDR2 is SVGAGI in the germline V gene. The length of the CDR3 is 18 residues. J was trimmed by 0 bases and V by 4 bases; bases with no gene match: 13. CDR3 protein: CASSSLGLGGGSTDTQYF. In DNA form, the CDR3 reads TGTGCCAGCAGTTCCCTGGGACTGGGGGGGGGAAGCACAGATACGCAGTATTTT.

This clonotype came up a few times. This chain uses TRBV29-1 with TRBJ2-2; 8 bases line up with TRBD1. Per germline, CDR1 SQVTM and CDR2 ANQGSEA. This CDR3 spans 13 amino acids. V shed 5 bases, J shed 4 bases, and the junction held 3 bases outside the gene matches. This CDR3 reads CSVQGAGTGELFF. As DNA, the CDR3 is TGCAGCGTTCAGGGGGCGGGCACCGGGGAGCTGTTTTTT.

The chain is built from TRBV6-2 or TRBV6-3 and TRBJ2-2, with 8 bases lining up with TRBD1. The CDR3 consists of 15 residues. CDR1 is MNHEY and CDR2 is SVGEGT in the germline V gene. J lost 6 bases, V lost 2 bases, and 5 bases had no gene match. This CDR3 is CASSYTDREAGELFF. The CDR3 nucleotides read TGTGCCAGCAGTTACACGGACAGGGAGGCCGGGGAGCTGTTTTTT.

The chain carries TRBV20-1 and TRBJ1-2; a weak D match, TRBD1 (5 bases). Trimming took 2 bases from V and 4 from J, leaving 14 bases between them. The CDR3 has 14 residues. The V gene's germline CDR1 is DFQATT and CDR2 SNEGSKA (reference sequence). In DNA, the CDR3 is TGCAGTGCTAGAAGGGGTGGGGGGGGCTATGGCTACACCTTC. The encoded protein is CSARRGGGGYGYTF.

The chain couples TRBV30 to TRBJ2-6; D gene unclear. This CDR3 is built from 14 residues. V was pared by 2 bases and J by 0 bases, with 5 bases between. CDR1 GTSNPN and CDR2 SVGIG come from the germline V gene (reference sequence). CDR3 sequence: CAWSTSSGANVLTF. CDR3 nucleotides: TGTGCCTGGAGTACGAGCTCTGGGGCCAACGTCCTGACTTTC.

The chain joins TRBV6-2 or TRBV6-3 to TRBJ1-2; maybe TRBD1 (6 bases). Trimming cost V 8 bases and J 3 bases, with 16 bases left between them. This CDR3 region has 14 residues. Looked up from germline, CDR1 is MNHEY and CDR2 is SVGEGT. CDR3 sequence (DNA): TGTGCCAGCGGAACAACAGGGAAGCACTATGGCTACACCTTC. Amino acid sequence: CASGTTGKHYGYTF.

The chain links TRBV5-4 to TRBJ2-1; D is unclear. V lost 4 bases and J lost 8, with 19 bases in between. CDR3 length equals 15 residues. The V gene's germline CDR1 is SGHNT and CDR2 YYREEE (reference sequence). This chain's CDR3 is CASSPTPGRQDEQFF. The CDR3 coding sequence is TGTGCCAGCAGCCCCACCCCAGGCCGACAAGATGAGCAGTTCTTC.

The chain carries TRBV5-1 and TRBJ2-7, with D maybe TRBD1 (5 bases). V shed 5 bases and J shed 5 bases, with 17 bases lying between them. The CDR3 contains 14 residues. CDR1 is SGHRS and CDR2 is YFSETQ in the germline V gene. The CDR3 sequence is CASSITLQGDEQYF. CDR3 nucleotides: TGCGCCAGCAGTATTACCTTGCAGGGCGACGAGCAGTACTTC.

The chain uses TRBV19 and TRBJ2-1, with 7 bases aligning to TRBD1. This CDR3 has 19 amino acids. J gave up 6 bases and V 4 bases, and 21 bases lay outside the gene matches. CDR1 and CDR2 from the germline V gene are LNHDA and SQIVND (reference sequence). CDR3 amino acids: CASSNRGDGRGPRPNEQFF. CDR3 coding DNA: TGTGCCAGTAGTAATCGGGGCGACGGAAGGGGGCCCCGTCCCAATGAGCAGTTCTTC. Looking up the rest from reference TRBV19 and TRBJ2-1 gives the full variable domain: DGGITQSPKYLFRKEGQNVTLSCEQNLNHDAMYWYRQDPGQGLRLIYYSQIVNDFQKGDIAEGYSVSREKKESFPLTVTSAQKNPTAFYLCASSNRGDGRGPRPNEQFFGPGTRLTVL.

The chain couples TRBV28 to TRBJ2-5; D perhaps matches TRBD1 (6 bases). The ends were cut back, 7 bases at V and 1 base at J, with 16 bases in the middle. This CDR3 has 15 amino acids. Germline-derived CDR1 and CDR2 are MDHEN and SYDVKM. The CDR3 region is CASIPGHPFQETQYF. The CDR3 DNA is TGTGCCAGCATTCCGGGACACCCATTCCAAGAGACCCAGTACTTC.

The chain links TRBV5-1 to TRBJ1-1; D possibly corresponds to TRBD1 (6 bases). Germline V CDR1 and CDR2: SGHRS, YFSETQ. V lost 1 base, J lost 4 bases, and 11 bases lay in between. There are 14 residues in the CDR3. This chain's CDR3 is CASSLTGQGTEAFF. The CDR3 bases are TGCGCCAGCAGCTTGACAGGGCAAGGCACTGAAGCTTTCTTT. Supplemented by reference TRBV5-1 and TRBJ1-1, the full variable domain reads KAGVTQTPRYLIKTRGQQVTLSCSPISGHRSVSWYQQTPGQGLQFLFEYFSETQRNKGNFPGRFSGRQFSNSRSEMNVSTLELGDSALYLCASSLTGQGTEAFFGQGTRLTVV.

This clonotype was recorded only once. This chain joins TRBV5-6 and TRBJ1-1; 7 positions match TRBD1. The CDR3 sequence is 15 residues long. The germline CDR1 and CDR2 sequences are SGHDT and YYEEEE. V lost 3 bases, J lost 8 bases, and 13 bases stayed unmatched. Here the CDR3 reads CASSSGQTSDLEAFF. CDR3 DNA: TGTGCCAGCAGCTCGGGACAGACAAGCGATTTGGAAGCTTTCTTT.

The chain recombines TRBV4-1 with TRBJ2-4; perhaps TRBD2 as D (5 bases). This CDR3 is 17 amino acids long. Germline CDR1 reads MGHRA; CDR2 reads YSYEKL. Deletions cut 1 base from V and 0 bases from J, with 13 bases between. The CDR3 DNA is TGCGCCAGCAGCCAAGGGGCAGTTCGGGGAGCCAAAAACATTCAGTACTTC. Its protein is CASSQGAVRGAKNIQYF.

This chain joins TRBV30 and TRBJ2-3, with 11 bases lining up with TRBD2. Germline V lookup: CDR1 GTSNPN, CDR2 SVGIG (reference sequence). J lost 3 bases, V lost 8 bases, and 7 bases had no gene match. The length of the CDR3 is 14 residues. CDR3 nucleotides: TGTGCCAGAAGACTAGCGGGGAGAACAGATACGCAGTATTTT. This translates into CARRLAGRTDTQYF.

The rearrangement uses TRBV15 and TRBJ2-1; D may be TRBD2 (5 bases). The V end was cut by 0 bases, the J end by 9 bases, with 15 bases between. The CDR3 has 15 residues. Germline CDR1 reads LNHNV; CDR2 reads YYDKDF (reference sequence). The CDR3 DNA follows: TGTGCCACCAGCAGAGATCCCGGACTTCGGAGTGAGCAGTTCTTC. The encoded protein is CATSRDPGLRSEQFF.

The chain employs TRBV6-5 and TRBJ1-2; no clear D gene. CDR3 length: 10 amino acids. Germline-derived CDR1 and CDR2 are MNHEY and SVGAGI. V lost 7 bases to trimming and J lost 8 bases, with 8 bases between them. The CDR3 loop is CASTNGGYTF. DNA of the CDR3: TGTGCCAGCACCAACGGGGGCTACACCTTC.

The V call is TRBV9, the J call TRBJ2-7; 7 positions agree with TRBD2. The CDR3 is 15 residues long. Germline CDR1 SGDLS, CDR2 YYNGEE. With 0 bases clipped from V and 2 bases from J, the junction kept 5 bases outside the gene matches. CDR3 loop: CASSVGGGAAYEQYF. Here the CDR3 DNA reads TGTGCCAGCAGCGTAGGGGGGGGAGCGGCCTACGAGCAGTACTTC.

The chain has TRBV30 and TRBJ1-5; TRBD1 aligns across 11 bases. Unmatched junction bases numbered 5, after V lost 0 bases and J lost 7 bases. The germline V gene encodes CDR1 GTSNPN and CDR2 SVGIG (reference sequence). There are 15 residues in the CDR3. The CDR3 reads CAWSVLGQGEQPQHF. CDR3 nucleotides: TGTGCCTGGAGTGTATTGGGACAGGGGGAACAGCCCCAGCATTTT.

The chain links TRBV28 to TRBJ1-1, with 8 bases fitting TRBD1. Trimming took 7 bases from V and 4 from J; bases not matched to a gene: 5. This CDR3 region has 13 residues. Per the germline V gene, CDR1 is MDHEN and CDR2 is SYDVKM. CDR3 DNA sequence: TGTGCCAGCATCCAGGGACAGGTCACTGAAGCTTTCTTT. It codes for CASIQGQVTEAFF.

V usage is TRBV20-1 and J usage is TRBJ2-5; TRBD2 matches at 7 bases. The CDR3 sequence is 12 residues long. The trim removed 8 bases at V and 2 bases at J, leaving 5 bases unmatched. Germline V lookup: CDR1 DFQATT, CDR2 SNEGSKA (reference sequence). CDR3 nucleotide sequence: TGCAGTTTTGGGGGGGGGCAAGAGACCCAGTACTTC. Residues: CSFGGGQETQYF.

In nucleotides, the CDR3 is TGCAGCGTTGATGTGCCTGGAAACACCATATATTTT. It is translated as CSVDVPGNTIYF. The chain carries TRBV29-1 and TRBJ1-3; the D is unclear. CDR3 size: 12 residues. V was shortened by 3 bases and J by 2 bases, with 5 bases between the two germline ends. The germline gives CDR1 SQVTM, CDR2 ANQGSEA.

V is TRBV5-4 and J is TRBJ2-2, with a possible D match to TRBD2 (6 bases). The CDR3 has 16 residues. Per germline, CDR1 SGHNT and CDR2 YYREEE (reference sequence). Deletions cut 2 bases from V and 3 bases from J, with 14 bases between. CDR3: CASSFSPSVYTGELFF. DNA of the CDR3: TGTGCCAGCAGCTTTTCTCCTAGCGTATACACCGGGGAGCTGTTTTTT.